This record concerns one T cell receptor (beta chain) sequence. This sample was included in a study of T cells in localized non-small cell lung cancer. The table came from immunoSEQ multiplex PCR; TCRdb's copy has only in-frame clones and leaves some out. This table holds 25,000 to 35,000 clones, about 90% found once. This specimen consisted of peripheral blood, obtained before any cancer treatment. This sequence was found in a woman aged 40 to 75 with stage I lung adenocarcinoma.

Written as DNA, the CDR3 is TGTGCCAGCAGCCCCGGACTAGCCACAGCGGTCGATACGCAGTATTTT. Translated: CASSPGLATAVDTQYF. V is TRBV11-3 and J is TRBJ2-3; 8 bases agree with TRBD2. There are 16 residues in the CDR3. The germline V gene encodes CDR1 SGHNT and CDR2 YENEEA. V lost 5 bases, J lost 6 bases, and 13 bases stayed unmatched.